The 22 T cell receptor beta chains below all came from one sample that was sequenced in a study of technical replicates of blood from a handful of donors. Here immunoSEQ multiplex PCR was the method, and the copy in TCRdb shows in-frame clones only, minus some. The sample carries 85,000 to 100,000 clones, 95% recorded once. Sequenced material: T cells isolated from PBMCs. Receptors originate from a human donor in good health.

CDR3 sequence reads: CASSVGVSSGMLYTQYF. Here the CDR3 DNA reads TGTGCCAGCAGCGTAGGAGTGTCTAGCGGGATGCTTTATACGCAGTATTTT. This chain joins TRBV9 and TRBJ2-3; 9 bases map to TRBD2. V shed 0 bases, J shed 7 bases, and the junction held 12 bases outside the gene matches. Germline loops: CDR1 SGDLS, CDR2 YYNGEE. The CDR3 extends over 17 amino acids.

The chain combines TRBV7-9 with TRBJ1-1; D gene unclear. The CDR3 spans 16 residues. The germline V and J ends were trimmed by 1 base and 0 bases, with 12 bases remaining between them. CDR1 and CDR2 (germline): SEHNR, FQNEAQ (reference sequence). In DNA, the CDR3 is TGTGCCAGCAGCTTAGTCCCTTCTAGGATGAACACTGAAGCTTTCTTT. Translating gives CASSLVPSRMNTEAFF.

The chain is built from TRBV27 and TRBJ2-7, with 7 bases fitting TRBD1. Germline-derived CDR1 and CDR2 are MNHEY and SMNVEV (reference sequence). The CDR3 totals 14 residues. V lost 6 bases and J lost 2; bases outside the gene matches: 7. The CDR3 loop reads CASRTTRGTYEQYF. CDR3 nucleotide sequence: TGTGCCAGCAGAACAACCAGGGGGACCTACGAGCAGTACTTC.

V is TRBV7-3 and J is TRBJ1-4, with 8 bases matching TRBD1. The germline CDR1 and CDR2 sequences are SGHTA and FQGTGA. J was trimmed by 10 bases and V by 2 bases; bases with no gene match: 6. This CDR3 is built from 14 residues. The CDR3 loop is CASSLSAGGGKLFF. For the CDR3, the DNA is TGTGCCAGCAGCTTATCGGCAGGGGGCGGAAAACTGTTTTTT.

The chain uses TRBV6-6 and TRBJ1-4, with TRBD1 identical over 7 bases. Germline trimming cut 6 bases from V and 11 bases from J; bases unmatched to any gene: 15. CDR3 length equals 15 residues. Germline V gene data show CDR1 as MNHNY and CDR2 as SVGAGI (reference sequence). The CDR3 DNA reads as TGTGCCAGCAGCCCCACTCCGGGACAGTTGTATAAACTGTTTTTT. It encodes CASSPTPGQLYKLFF.

The chain employs TRBV19 and TRBJ2-1; 9 bases fit TRBD2. CDR1 and CDR2 (germline): LNHDA, SQIVND (reference sequence). V shed 1 base and J 7 bases; nucleotides not matched to a gene: 5. The CDR3 contains 15 residues. The CDR3 region has the DNA TGTGCCAGTAGTATAGGCGGGAGGGAGGTAAATGAGCAGTTCTTC. This encodes CASSIGGREVNEQFF.

The V and J genes are TRBV5-6 and TRBJ2-2; D perhaps matches TRBD1 (6 bases). The V and J ends lost 4 bases and 2 bases respectively, with 12 bases between them. The CDR3 extends over 15 amino acids. Germline V lookup: CDR1 SGHDT, CDR2 YYEEEE. CDR3 nucleotide sequence: TGTGCCAGCAGCCCAACAGGGCCCAACACCGGGGAGCTGTTTTTT. It is translated as CASSPTGPNTGELFF.

V gene TRBV11-2 combines with J gene TRBJ2-7; D might be TRBD2 (6 bases). This CDR3 has 17 residues. Germline-derived CDR1 and CDR2 are SGHAT and FQNNGV. V dropped 3 bases and J dropped 3 bases, with 21 bases sitting between them. CDR3 nucleotides: TGTGCCAGCAGCTTTAGGGGAGGCTCAGGTCAGCACTACGAGCAGTACTTC. Its translation is CASSFRGGSGQHYEQYF.

The chain has TRBV19 and TRBJ2-1; 11 nucleotides match TRBD2. V dropped 4 bases and J dropped 5; count of bases not matched to a gene: 4. The CDR3 is made up of 15 amino acids. Germline V CDR1 and CDR2: LNHDA, SQIVND (reference sequence). The CDR3 DNA follows: TGTGCCAGTAGTACTACTAGCGGGGGAGACAATGAGCAGTTCTTC. It yields the protein CASSTTSGGDNEQFF.

The chain combines TRBV6-1 with TRBJ1-4; 7 bases match TRBD1. Germline values: CDR1 MNHNS, CDR2 SASEGT. Unmatched junction bases numbered 4, after V lost 6 bases and J lost 6 bases. This CDR3 is 13 amino acids long. The CDR3 reads CASRTGSYEKLFF. CDR3 nucleotides: TGTGCCAGCAGGACAGGGTCCTATGAAAAACTGTTTTTT.

The V call is TRBV25-1, the J call TRBJ2-1, with 13 bases matching TRBD2. Per germline, CDR1 MGHDK and CDR2 SYGVNS. With V trimmed by 6 bases and J by 3 bases, 2 bases remained unmatched. CDR3 length: 15 residues. CDR3 loop: CASRGTSGIYNEQFF. As DNA, the CDR3 is TGTGCCAGCAGGGGGACTAGCGGGATCTACAATGAGCAGTTCTTC. Complete variable domain (other parts from reference TRBV25-1 and TRBJ2-1): EADIYQTPRYLVIGTGKKITLECSQTMGHDKMYWYQQDPGMELHLIHYSYGVNSTEKGDLSSESTVSRIRTEHFPLTLESARPSHTSQYLCASRGTSGIYNEQFFGPGTRLTVL.

The chain joins TRBV5-1 to TRBJ2-7; 9 positions agree with TRBD2. CDR1 and CDR2 from the germline V gene are SGHRS and YFSETQ. This CDR3 has 15 residues. V trimming: 4 bases; J trimming: 6 bases; junction bases outside the gene matches: 11. The chain's CDR3 is CASSPLAGEVSEQYF. The CDR3 region has the DNA TGCGCCAGCAGCCCGTTAGCGGGAGAGGTCTCCGAGCAGTACTTC.

The chain uses TRBV10-3 and TRBJ2-7, with 10 nucleotides matching TRBD1. Trimming at V came to 3 bases and at J to 5 bases, leaving 7 bases not matched to a gene. Germline CDR1 reads ENHRY; CDR2 reads SYGVKD. The CDR3 length is 15 residues. CDR3 DNA sequence: TGTGCCATCAGTGACCCCGGGACAGGGGTCAACGAGCAGTACTTC. This codes for CAISDPGTGVNEQYF.

The chain combines TRBV5-6 with TRBJ1-1, with D possibly being TRBD1 (6 bases). V was cut by 0 bases and J by 11 bases, with 26 bases left in between. The CDR3 totals 17 residues. The germline V gene encodes CDR1 SGHDT and CDR2 YYEEEE. The CDR3 coding sequence is TGTGCCAGCAGCTTGGAGTCGGGGGGCCCACTATGGGGCGTGGCTTTCTTT. It yields the protein CASSLESGGPLWGVAFF.

This rearrangement joins TRBV29-1 to TRBJ1-1; 8 nucleotides agree with TRBD1. The CDR3 length is 16 residues. With 3 bases clipped from V and 0 bases from J, the junction kept 9 bases outside the gene matches. Germline CDR1 reads SQVTM; CDR2 reads ANQGSEA. This CDR3 reads CSVEGTQGAMNTEAFF. CDR3 coding DNA: TGCAGCGTTGAGGGTACGCAGGGGGCTATGAACACTGAAGCTTTCTTT.

J is TRBJ2-1 and V is TRBV9; 11 nucleotides match TRBD2. This CDR3 is 20 amino acids long. Unmatched junction bases numbered 22, after V lost 7 bases and J lost 4 bases. CDR1 SGDLS and CDR2 YYNGEE come from the germline V gene. As DNA, the CDR3 is TGTGCCAGCTCCCCCCAAGTAGCGGGGGGGCAGGGGGGGTCGTACAATGAGCAGTTCTTC. Its translation: CASSPQVAGGQGGSYNEQFF.

This clone was counted a single time. This chain uses TRBV4-1 with TRBJ1-1; D is undetermined. Trimming took 4 bases from V and 5 from J, leaving 17 bases between them. The CDR3 consists of 15 residues. Germline assignment: CDR1 MGHRA and CDR2 YSYEKL. The CDR3 DNA sequence: TGCGCCAGCAGCCTAAGGAGTAGTCTCGAGACTGAAGCTTTCTTT. This codes for CASSLRSSLETEAFF.

This rearrangement joins TRBV7-3 to TRBJ2-3, with 8 bases fitting TRBD1. The ends lost 4 bases at V and 2 bases at J; junction bases unmatched: 5. The germline gives CDR1 SGHTA, CDR2 FQGTGA. The length of the CDR3 is 15 residues. The CDR3 nucleotides read TGTGCCAGCAGCTCCGCCCAGGGGGCCACAGATACGCAGTATTTT. Its protein product is CASSSAQGATDTQYF.

The chain employs TRBV18 and TRBJ1-5; possible D gene TRBD1, 6 bases. Trimming stripped 1 base from V and 1 base from J, with 8 bases between. Germline V gives CDR1 KGHSH, CDR2 LQKENI. This CDR3 has 15 amino acids. The CDR3 bases are TGTGCCAGCTCACCACAACAGGGAAGCAATCAGCCCCAGCATTTT. This encodes CASSPQQGSNQPQHF. Filled out from reference TRBV18 and TRBJ1-5, the complete variable domain reads NAGVMQNPRHLVRRRGQEARLRCSPMKGHSHVYWYRQLPEEGLKFMVYLQKENIIDESGMPKERFSAEFPKEGPSILRIQQVVRGDSAAYFCASSPQQGSNQPQHFGDGTRLSIL.

The chain links TRBV28 to TRBJ1-4, with 9 bases fitting TRBD1. CDR1 is MDHEN, CDR2 SYDVKM, per germline. This CDR3 has 15 amino acids. Trimming cost V 5 bases and J 7 bases; bases outside gene matches: 8. DNA for the CDR3: TGTGCCAGCAGTGCGCCCGGGACAGGGAGTGAAAAACTGTTTTTT. Translated, it gives CASSAPGTGSEKLFF.

The CDR3 DNA sequence: TGTGCCAGCAGCTTAGTGGACAGCGGAAGTCAGCAGTACTTC. Amino acid sequence: CASSLVDSGSQQYF. The rearrangement links TRBV7-9 to TRBJ2-7, with D possibly being TRBD1 (6 bases). This CDR3 is 14 amino acids long. With 1 base removed from V and 8 bases from J, the gap between germline ends came to 15 bases. Germline loops: CDR1 SEHNR, CDR2 FQNEAQ (reference sequence).

V gene TRBV30 combines with J gene TRBJ1-2; 9 nucleotides line up with TRBD1. Trimming removed 2 bases from V and 4 bases from J; junction bases left unmatched: 2. The germline CDR1 and CDR2 sequences are GTSNPN and SVGIG (reference sequence). This CDR3 has 13 amino acids. CDR3 nucleotides: TGTGCCTGGAGTTGGGGACAGGGCTATGGCTACACCTTC. This encodes CAWSWGQGYGYTF.